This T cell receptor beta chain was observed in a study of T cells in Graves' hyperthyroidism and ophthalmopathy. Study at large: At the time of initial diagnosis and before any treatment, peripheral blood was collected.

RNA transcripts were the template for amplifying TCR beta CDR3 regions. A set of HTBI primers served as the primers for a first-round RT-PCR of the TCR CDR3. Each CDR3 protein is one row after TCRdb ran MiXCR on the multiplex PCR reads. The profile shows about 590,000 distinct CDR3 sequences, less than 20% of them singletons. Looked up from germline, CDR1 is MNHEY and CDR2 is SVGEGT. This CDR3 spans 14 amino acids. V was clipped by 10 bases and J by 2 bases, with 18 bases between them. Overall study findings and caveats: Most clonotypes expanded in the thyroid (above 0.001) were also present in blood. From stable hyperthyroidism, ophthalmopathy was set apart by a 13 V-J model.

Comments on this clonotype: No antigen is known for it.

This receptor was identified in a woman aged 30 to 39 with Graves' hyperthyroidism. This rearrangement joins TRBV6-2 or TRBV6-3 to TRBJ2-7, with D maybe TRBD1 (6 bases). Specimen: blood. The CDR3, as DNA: TGTGCCACCCATGATGACAGGAACCCCTACGAGCAGTACTTC. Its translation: CATHDDRNPYEQYF.